The 18 T cell receptor beta chains in this list originate from one sample, sequenced in a study of early T cells in non-severe SARS-CoV-2 infection (dated by TCRdb to about 2021). The library came from 5' RACE. Data came from a NextSeq 500. The public reads were reprocessed in TCRdb via fastp at Q25 and MiXCR, keeping in-frame beta chains. Every distinct CDR3 protein forms one entry, paired with its most common genes and DNA. This sample has 30,000 to 40,000 distinct CDR3 sequences in its table, and less than 7% of those were observed once. The top ten clonotypes cover about 25% of the sample. The specimen comprised whole blood, sampled at baseline. All receptors come from an adult who was a healthcare worker with PCR-confirmed SARS-CoV-2 infection or an uninfected control (not recorded which).

The DNA for the CDR3 is TGTGCCAGCAGCTTAAGCGGACAGGGGACCGAGCAGTACTTC. Its translation is CASSLSGQGTEQYF. The V and J genes are TRBV7-6 and TRBJ2-7, with 9 bases that match TRBD1. The CDR3 contains 14 residues. J lost 6 bases, V lost 2 bases, and 5 bases had no gene match. Germline V gives CDR1 SGHVS, CDR2 FNYEAQ.

This clonotype appeared a few times. J is TRBJ2-5 and V is TRBV20-1, with 8 bases that match TRBD1. This CDR3 is 14 amino acids long. The V segment lost 3 bases and the J segment 2 bases; nucleotides outside the gene matches: 5. Looked up from germline, CDR1 is DFQATT and CDR2 is SNEGSKA (reference sequence). The CDR3 reads CSARPGQGQETQYF. CDR3 DNA sequence: TGCAGTGCTAGGCCCGGACAGGGACAAGAGACCCAGTACTTC.

In its sample, this clonotype was seen many times. The V call is TRBV5-1, the J call TRBJ2-3, with TRBD1 as a possible D gene (6 bases). The ends were cut back, 5 bases at V and 0 bases at J, with 13 bases in the middle. Germline-derived CDR1 and CDR2 are SGHRS and YFSETQ. This CDR3 has 15 amino acids. The CDR3 DNA reads TGCGCCAGCAGAAGACAGGCGGTTAGCACAGATACGCAGTATTTT. Residues: CASRRQAVSTDTQYF. Combining the CDR3 with reference TRBV5-1 and TRBJ2-3 gives the whole variable domain KAGVTQTPRYLIKTRGQQVTLSCSPISGHRSVSWYQQTPGQGLQFLFEYFSETQRNKGNFPGRFSGRQFSNSRSEMNVSTLELGDSALYLCASRRQAVSTDTQYFGPGTRLTVL.

This clonotype was seen only a few times. The chain is built from TRBV7-6 and TRBJ1-1; TRBD1 might be the D (6 bases). The CDR3 runs to 15 residues. Germline CDR1 and CDR2: SGHVS and FNYEAQ. Trimming cost V 1 base and J 5 bases, with 14 bases left between them. The CDR3 DNA reads TGTGCCAGCAGCTTAGGCGCAGGGGTAGGAACTGAAGCTTTCTTT. The encoded protein is CASSLGAGVGTEAFF. Looking up the rest from reference TRBV7-6 and TRBJ1-1 gives the full variable domain: GAGVSQSPRYKVTKRGQDVALRCDPISGHVSLYWYRQALGQGPEFLTYFNYEAQQDKSGLPNDRFSAERPEGSISTLTIQRTEQRDSAMYRCASSLGAGVGTEAFFGQGTRLTVV.

This chain joins TRBV11-2 and TRBJ2-1, with TRBD2 as a possible D gene (6 bases). The CDR3 extends over 15 amino acids. The V gene lost 5 bases and the J gene lost 5 bases, with 16 bases spanning the gap. The germline CDR1 and CDR2 sequences are SGHAT and FQNNGV. The CDR3 loop reads CASSLRRGLNNEQFF. Written as DNA, the CDR3 is TGTGCCAGCAGCCTAAGACGGGGACTCAACAATGAGCAGTTCTTC. The variable domain in full, completed from reference TRBV11-2 and TRBJ2-1, reads EAGVAQSPRYKIIEKRQSVAFWCNPISGHATLYWYQQILGQGPKLLIQFQNNGVVDDSQLPKDRFSAERLKGVDSTLKIQPAKLEDSAVYLCASSLRRGLNNEQFFGPGTRLTVL.

This clonotype occurred a few times. The CDR3 protein is CASSLVGTSREQYF. DNA for the CDR3: TGTGCCAGCAGCTTGGTAGGGACTAGCAGGGAGCAGTACTTC. The rearrangement uses TRBV5-4 and TRBJ2-7; 9 bases align to TRBD2. Trimming removed 0 bases from V and 7 bases from J; junction bases left unmatched: 5. The V gene's germline CDR1 is SGHNT and CDR2 YYREEE (reference sequence). The CDR3 extends over 14 amino acids.

This clonotype was found many times. The chain combines TRBV4-1 with TRBJ2-3; D might be TRBD2 (5 bases). Germline V CDR1 and CDR2: MGHRA, YSYEKL. Trimming stripped 1 base from V and 2 bases from J, with 19 bases between. The CDR3 is 18 residues long. For the CDR3, the DNA is TGCGCCAGCAGCCAAGGTACCCTTACTAGAGGTGACACAGATACGCAGTATTTT. This codes for CASSQGTLTRGDTDTQYF.

The table lists this clonotype with many counts. The chain couples TRBV2 to TRBJ1-2; 9 nucleotides agree with TRBD1. The CDR3 is 14 amino acids. V was clipped by 6 bases and J by 8 bases; unmatched bases: 10. Germline assignment: CDR1 SNHLY and CDR2 FYNNEI. CDR3 in amino acids: CASRHNRDREGYTF. CDR3 in DNA: TGTGCCAGCAGGCACAACCGGGACAGGGAAGGCTACACCTTC.

This clonotype is medium-sized by share. The chain links TRBV29-1 to TRBJ2-1; D gene uncertain. Germline CDR1 reads SQVTM; CDR2 reads ANQGSEA. The CDR3 totals 13 residues. V lost 4 bases and J 2 bases, leaving 9 bases between the germline ends. The CDR3 nucleotides read TGCAGCGTTGTTGGCCTAGCCTACAATGAGCAGTTCTTC. Amino acids: CSVVGLAYNEQFF.

This clonotype was recorded at least ten times. V and J are TRBV4-2 and TRBJ2-3; 11 nucleotides match TRBD2. The CDR3 spans 17 residues. CDR1 and CDR2 from the germline V gene are LGHNA and YNFKEQ. The junction had 7 bases not matched to a gene; V was cut back by 0 bases and J by 5 bases. CDR3 in DNA: TGTGCCAGCAGCCAAGATGTACTAGCGGGAGTGCAAGATACGCAGTATTTT. Translated, it gives CASSQDVLAGVQDTQYF.

This chain uses TRBV29-1 with TRBJ2-2, with D perhaps given as TRBD1 or TRBD2 (5 bases each). Germline V gene lookup returns CDR1 SQVTM and CDR2 ANQGSEA. The CDR3 is 14 amino acids. With 6 bases removed from V and 4 bases from J, the gap between germline ends came to 15 bases. The CDR3 DNA reads TGCAGCGTCTTAGAGAGGGGCGGCACCGGGGAGCTGTTTTTT. Protein product: CSVLERGGTGELFF.

In this sample, this clonotype turned up many times. V and J are TRBV6-5 and TRBJ2-5; no firm D call. CDR3 size: 15 residues. Germline CDR1 reads MNHEY; CDR2 reads SVGAGI. Trimming took off 0 bases at V and 5 bases at J, with 13 bases between the two ends. CDR3 DNA: TGTGCCAGCAGTTACTCCACCCTAGGTCCGGAGACCCAGTACTTC. This codes for CASSYSTLGPETQYF.

V gene TRBV19 combines with J gene TRBJ2-4; D gene ambiguous. CDR1 is LNHDA, CDR2 SQIVND, per germline (reference sequence). The CDR3 totals 15 residues. The germline V and J ends were trimmed by 3 bases and 4 bases, with 13 bases remaining between them. CDR3 region: CASSILVGQKNIQYF. CDR3 bases: TGTGCCAGTAGTATTTTAGTTGGGCAGAAAAACATTCAGTACTTC.

This clonotype was recorded at least ten times. The chain uses TRBV7-2 and TRBJ2-7; possibly TRBD1 for D (5 bases). The germline V gene encodes CDR1 SGHTA and CDR2 FQGNSA. This CDR3 comprises 12 residues. V was cut by 5 bases and J by 3 bases, with 8 bases left in between. The chain's CDR3 is CASSAQGYEQYF. CDR3 DNA sequence: TGTGCCAGCAGCGCGCAGGGCTACGAGCAGTACTTC.

There are many counts of this clonotype. The chain couples TRBV7-9 to TRBJ2-7; D gene uncertain. The germline V gene encodes CDR1 SEHNR and CDR2 FQNEAQ (reference sequence). V dropped 5 bases and J dropped 0 bases, with 8 bases sitting between them. The CDR3 is made up of 13 amino acids. The CDR3 DNA sequence: TGTGCCAGCAGCCAGACACCCTCCTACGAGCAGTACTTC. Amino acid sequence: CASSQTPSYEQYF.

This clonotype was detected many times. This sequence joins TRBV20-1 and TRBJ2-5; D gene unclear. Germline V CDR1 and CDR2: DFQATT, SNEGSKA (reference sequence). The CDR3 extends over 13 amino acids. The germline V and J ends were trimmed by 5 bases and 3 bases, with 13 bases remaining between them. DNA for the CDR3: TGCAGTGCTTTTATCAGTTTAGAAGAGACCCAGTACTTC. Protein product: CSAFISLEETQYF.

This clonotype was observed at least ten times. The chain combines TRBV9 with TRBJ2-6; tentatively, D is TRBD1 (6 bases). CDR1 is SGDLS, CDR2 YYNGEE, per germline. The CDR3 spans 15 residues. V lost 0 bases to trimming and J lost 2 bases, with 6 bases between them. The CDR3 protein is CASSVGQAGANVLTF. In DNA form, the CDR3 reads TGTGCCAGCAGCGTAGGACAGGCTGGGGCCAACGTCCTGACTTTC.

The chain carries TRBV6-2 or TRBV6-3 and TRBJ1-2, with no clear D. The V gene lost 6 bases and the J gene lost 2 bases, with 10 bases spanning the gap. CDR1 MNHEY and CDR2 SVGEGT come from the germline V gene. CDR3 size: 13 residues. The DNA of the CDR3 is TGTGCCAGCAGCTTTACATGGAACTATGGCTACACCTTC. Translated: CASSFTWNYGYTF.